This T cell receptor (beta chain) was sequenced for a study of T-cell memory formation after mild COVID-19. On the study more broadly: The TCR clusters were mostly specific to one donor. Findings of the study overall: Day 15 to 85 contracting clones showed balanced CD4/CD8; later expanders leaned CD4+. The SARS-CoV-2 specificity of second-wave clones reaching peak at day 37 remained unverified. Pre-infection memory carried some responding clones, suggesting that cross-reactive memory joined.

TCRdb passed the 5' RACE reads through MiXCR, listing each CDR3 protein once. Here the sample spans 90,000 to 120,000 distinct CDR3 sequences, 14% being singletons. This clonotype showed up many times. Its cognate antigen is unknown. The sequence came from a man aged 18 to 30 who had mild COVID-19 (a few samples of this study predate the infection). Cell type and time point are not known. Sequencing was performed on PBMCs or a T cell subset sorted from them (not recorded which).

CDR3 amino acids: CASSLAGGAGVTTDTQYF. CDR3 sequence (DNA): TGCGCCAGCAGCTTGGCCGGGGGAGCGGGGGTTACCACAGATACGCAGTATTTT. This chain uses TRBV5-1 with TRBJ2-3, with 8 nucleotides matching TRBD2. Germline trimming cut 0 bases from V and 2 bases from J; bases unmatched to any gene: 11. The CDR3 is 18 amino acids. Germline V gives CDR1 SGHRS, CDR2 YFSETQ. Full variable domain (remainder filled in from reference TRBV5-1 and TRBJ2-3): KAGVTQTPRYLIKTRGQQVTLSCSPISGHRSVSWYQQTPGQGLQFLFEYFSETQRNKGNFPGRFSGRQFSNSRSEMNVSTLELGDSALYLCASSLAGGAGVTTDTQYFGPGTRLTVL.